The rows below give T cell receptor beta chains drawn from one sample of a study of breast tumors, draining lymph nodes, adjacent tissues. TCRdb re-derived calls from the multiplex PCR reads in MiXCR, one entry per CDR3 protein. The data show 200,000 to 250,000 distinct CDR3 sequences, 34% seen once. What was sequenced was axillary lymph node tissue. Source of these receptors: a female donor with breast cancer. Some clones in this sample may be carry-over from other donors' samples. Both conserved end residues are part of each CDR3. A D gene is named only where the DNA matches it firmly. Expanded clones get a size class; other rows say once, few or many, or leave the size out.

>13|TRBV6-1|TRBJ1-5|few|-
CASRERNNQPQHF
TGTGCCAGCAGAGAGCGGAATAATCAGCCCCAGCATTTT
>12|TRBV6-6|TRBJ2-7|few|TRBD1
CASGDSSRDKYF
TGTGCCAGTGGGGACAGCTCTAGAGATAAGTACTTC
>18|TRBV12-3/TRBV12-4|TRBJ1-4|-|-
CASSSSRGADAGYEKLFF
TGTGCCAGCAGTTCCTCACGGGGAGCCGATGCAGGGTATGAAAAACTGTTTTTT
>15|TRBV7-2|TRBJ2-7|many|-
CASSQWRGLSYEQYF
TGTGCCAGCAGCCAATGGCGGGGGCTCTCCTACGAGCAGTACTTC
>14|TRBV20-1|TRBJ2-7|many|TRBD1
CSAPTGTGSLEQYF
TGCAGTGCACCGACCGGGACAGGGTCCCTCGAGCAGTACTTC
>16|TRBV5-1|TRBJ2-7|many|TRBD2
CASSWGLAGGSYEQYF
TGCGCCAGCAGCTGGGGACTAGCGGGAGGCTCCTACGAGCAGTACTTC
>15|TRBV5-1|TRBJ1-4|-|-
CASSLGQGPSEKLFF
TGCGCCAGCAGCTTGGGGCAGGGCCCTAGTGAAAAACTGTTTTTT
>14|TRBV7-3|TRBJ2-5|many|-
CASSLTSFSETQYF
TGTGCCAGCAGCTTAACGTCTTTTTCGGAGACCCAGTACTTC
>16|TRBV7-6|TRBJ2-2|many|-
CASSLRRGLNTGELFF
TGTGCCAGCAGCTTAAGGCGGGGCTTAAACACCGGGGAGCTGTTTTTT
>14|TRBV18|TRBJ2-7|many|TRBD1
CASSLRQGPYEQYF
TGTGCCAGCTCACTTCGACAGGGGCCCTACGAGCAGTACTTC
>15|TRBV29-1|TRBJ2-3|many|TRBD2
CSVRASGANTDTQYF
TGCAGCGTTAGGGCTAGCGGGGCCAACACAGATACGCAGTATTTT
>17|TRBV6-5|TRBJ2-5|once|-
CASQAEGLSVGAKTQYF
TGTGCCAGCCAAGCCGAGGGACTTAGCGTAGGGGCGAAGACCCAGTACTTC
>13|TRBV9|TRBJ1-3|-|-
CASSPIRWNTIYF
TGTGCCAGCAGCCCGATCAGGTGGAACACCATATATTTT
>16|TRBV5-4|TRBJ2-2|-|-
CASSFSGGLVPGELFF
TGTGCCAGCAGCTTTTCTGGAGGCTTGGTGCCCGGGGAGCTGTTTTTT
>16|TRBV6-6|TRBJ2-5|many|TRBD2
CASKRYRTGGKETQYF
TGTGCCAGCAAACGCTACAGGACGGGGGGAAAAGAGACCCAGTACTTC
>13|TRBV5-1|TRBJ2-5|few|-
CASSLVPEETQYF
TGCGCCAGCAGCTTGGTGCCAGAAGAGACCCAGTACTTC
>14|TRBV6-5|TRBJ2-7|many|-
CASSYGLAWDEQYF
TGTGCCAGCAGTTACGGGCTAGCCTGGGACGAGCAGTACTTC
>16|TRBV11-3|TRBJ2-3|many|TRBD2
CASSLGAREGTDTQYF
TGTGCCAGCAGCTTAGGTGCGCGGGAGGGCACAGATACGCAGTATTTT
>13|TRBV18|TRBJ2-7|many|TRBD1
CASSPATGKEQYF
TGTGCCAGCTCACCGGCGACAGGGAAAGAGCAGTACTTC
>15|TRBV28|TRBJ2-1|once|TRBD1
CASSHRDRVYNEQFF
TGTGCCAGCAGTCACCGGGACAGGGTGTACAATGAGCAGTTCTTC
>17|TRBV11-3|TRBJ2-7|-|TRBD2
CASSLGLAGGSFRRQYF
TGTGCCAGCAGCTTAGGTCTTGCGGGAGGATCATTTAGGCGGCAGTACTTC
>20|TRBV19|TRBJ2-7|-|TRBD2
CASSRGAASGRVQGGYEQYF
TGTGCCAGTAGTAGGGGGGCGGCTAGCGGGAGGGTCCAGGGTGGGTACGAGCAGTACTTC
>13|TRBV12-3/TRBV12-4|TRBJ2-5|many|TRBD2
CASSSGGRETQYF
TGTGCCAGCAGTTCGGGGGGTCGGGAGACCCAGTACTTC
>15|TRBV2|TRBJ1-5|once|TRBD1
CASSWGQGREKPQHF
TGTGCCAGCAGCTGGGGACAGGGTCGAGAGAAGCCCCAGCATTTT
>14|TRBV11-2|TRBJ1-2|many|-
CASRLGEGSYGYTF
TGTGCCAGCAGACTGGGGGAGGGGAGTTATGGCTACACCTTC
>17|TRBV20-1|TRBJ2-3|many|TRBD1
CSARDLRLDRGSDTQYF
TGCAGTGCTAGAGACCTCCGTTTAGACAGGGGATCAGATACGCAGTATTTT
>16|TRBV6-5|TRBJ1-6|-|-
CASSRTGTGDNSPLHF
TGTGCCAGCAGTCGTACCGGGACCGGCGACAATTCACCCCTCCACTTT
>15|TRBV6-2/TRBV6-3|TRBJ1-3|-|TRBD1
CASNGQGAKRNTMYF
TGTGCCAGCAACGGACAGGGGGCAAAGAGGAACACCATGTATTTT
>14|TRBV7-2|TRBJ2-1|many|TRBD2
CASSLMREGHEQFF
TGTGCCAGCAGCTTAATGCGGGAGGGCCATGAGCAGTTCTTC
>20|TRBV11-3|TRBJ2-3|many|TRBD2
CASSLGTLAGGLRGTDTQYF
TGTGCCAGCAGCTTAGGGACCCTAGCGGGAGGTCTCCGGGGCACAGATACGCAGTATTTT
>16|TRBV28|TRBJ2-6|-|-
CASSPPGRTGANVLTF
TGTGCCAGCAGTCCTCCGGGACGGACTGGGGCCAACGTCCTGACTTTC
>12|TRBV18|TRBJ2-3|-|-
CASSLNRDTQYF
TGTGCCAGCTCACTTAATCGGGATACGCAGTATTTT
>13|TRBV20-1|TRBJ1-5|-|-
CSAGRGAQETQHF
TGCAGTGCTGGGAGAGGGGCTCAAGAGACCCAGCATTTT
>17|TRBV4-2|TRBJ2-2|many|-
CASSQSRNRTNTGELFF
TGTGCCAGCAGCCAATCTCGAAACAGGACCAACACCGGGGAGCTGTTTTTT
>18|TRBV6-6|TRBJ1-4|many|-
CASRPLGEGLTTNEKLFF
TGTGCCAGCAGACCACTTGGGGAGGGATTAACAACTAATGAAAAACTGTTTTTT
>14|TRBV9|TRBJ1-1|-|-
CASSQFAGDTEAFF
TGTGCCAGCAGCCAATTCGCAGGGGACACTGAAGCTTTCTTT
>16|TRBV5-1|TRBJ2-5|many|TRBD2
CASSLVSLAAKETQYF
TGCGCCAGCAGCTTGGTAAGCCTAGCGGCAAAAGAGACCCAGTACTTC
>13|TRBV20-1|TRBJ2-5|-|-
CSARDDRQETQYF
TGCAGTGCTAGAGATGACAGACAAGAGACCCAGTACTTC
>14|TRBV5-1|TRBJ2-7|-|TRBD1
CASSQPGQGYEQYF
TGCGCCAGCAGCCAGCCGGGACAGGGCTACGAGCAGTACTTC
>14|TRBV20-1|TRBJ1-2|-|TRBD1
CSARQGGDGYGYTF
TGCAGTGCTAGACAGGGGGGGGATGGCTATGGCTACACCTTC
>16|TRBV7-3|TRBJ2-3|-|TRBD2
CASSLKASGASDTQYF
TGTGCCAGCAGCTTAAAGGCTAGCGGGGCATCAGATACGCAGTATTTT
>14|TRBV24-1|TRBJ2-2|once|TRBD1
CATSEGQHTGELFF
TGTGCCACCAGTGAGGGACAGCACACCGGGGAGCTGTTTTTT
>17|TRBV20-1|TRBJ2-3|few|TRBD1
CSANLTSDRVSADTQYF
TGCAGTGCTAATCTTACCTCGGACAGGGTATCGGCGGATACGCAGTATTTT
>15|TRBV3-1|TRBJ2-5|many|TRBD2
CASSHQLAGQETQYF
TGTGCCAGCAGCCACCAACTAGCGGGGCAAGAGACCCAGTACTTC
>21|TRBV4-3|TRBJ2-3|many|-
CASSQDTFPIARCQGADTQYF
TGCGCCAGCAGCCAAGATACTTTCCCGATAGCACGCTGCCAGGGAGCAGATACGCAGTATTTT